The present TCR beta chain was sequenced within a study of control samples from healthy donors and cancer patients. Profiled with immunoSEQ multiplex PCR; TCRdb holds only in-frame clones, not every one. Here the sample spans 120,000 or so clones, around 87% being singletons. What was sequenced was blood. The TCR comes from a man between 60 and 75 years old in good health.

DNA of the CDR3: TGTGCCAGCAGCAATAGCGAGGACAGGGCTTTTCAGCCCCAGCATTTT. Translating it yields CASSNSEDRAFQPQHF. The V and J genes are TRBV7-9 and TRBJ1-5; the match to TRBD1 covers 8 bases. This CDR3 comprises 16 residues. CDR1 and CDR2 (germline): SEHNR, FQNEAQ (reference sequence). After removal of 5 bases from V and 6 bases from J, the junction contained 12 bases not matched to a gene.